This entry lists 13 T cell receptor beta chains sequenced from one sample in a study of T cell responses to AZD1222 COVID-19 vaccine. TCRdb's table, derived via immunoSEQ multiplex PCR, lists solely in-frame clones and lacks some. The sample lists about 120,000 clones, about nine tenths seen once, with 7.7% in the top ten. The sequences come from peripheral blood, collected on day 0 of AZD1222 vaccination. The receptor source for this set is an adult in good health.

This chain uses TRBV7-5 with TRBJ1-2. TRBV7-5 is noted as a pseudogene. This CDR3 spans 15 amino acids. CDR3 nucleotide sequence: TGTGTCAGAAGCTTCGATAGGGGAGACAACTATGGCTACACCTTC. Its protein is CVRSFDRGDNYGYTF.

The chain employs TRBV10-3 and TRBJ2-2, with D possibly TRBD2 on 5 matching bases. CDR1 and CDR2 (germline): ENHRY, SYGVKD. The CDR3 covers 15 residues. V dropped 6 bases and J dropped 1 base, with 12 bases sitting between them. The CDR3 sequence: CAIRTSGVNTGELFF. CDR3 sequence (DNA): TGTGCCATCAGGACCTCCGGGGTGAACACCGGGGAGCTGTTTTTT.

DNA for the CDR3: TGCAGCGTTGGATTGTCGGTCTACGAGCAGTACTTC. Amino acid sequence: CSVGLSVYEQYF. The chain has TRBV29-1 and TRBJ2-7; D remains ambiguous. Trimming shortened V by 4 bases and J by 3 bases, and 10 bases separated the two germline ends. This CDR3 spans 12 amino acids. Germline CDR1 and CDR2: SQVTM and ANQGSEA.

The chain uses TRBV18 and TRBJ2-1; D is undetermined. V was pared by 1 base and J by 1 base, with 8 bases between. This CDR3 contains 15 residues. From germline, CDR1 is KGHSH and CDR2 LQKENI. DNA for the CDR3: TGTGCCAGCTCACCACGGTCCAAATCCTACAATGAGCAGTTCTTC. Translating it yields CASSPRSKSYNEQFF.

The chain combines TRBV30 with TRBJ1-1; tentatively, D is TRBD1 (6 bases). The V end was cut by 3 bases, the J end by 1 base, with 12 bases between. Germline V gene data show CDR1 as GTSNPN and CDR2 as SVGIG (reference sequence). The CDR3 spans 14 residues. As DNA, the CDR3 is TGTGCCTGGAGCCTCGGGACACCGAACACTGAAGCTTTCTTT. Translation: CAWSLGTPNTEAFF.

V gene TRBV7-2 combines with J gene TRBJ1-3; 8 positions agree with TRBD1. This CDR3 has 16 residues. Germline V lookup: CDR1 SGHTA, CDR2 FQGNSA. V shed 1 base, J shed 2 bases, and the junction held 4 bases outside the gene matches. The chain's CDR3 is CASSLVWTGTGNTIYF. The CDR3 bases are TGTGCCAGCAGCTTAGTGTGGACAGGGACTGGAAACACCATATATTTT.

The CDR3 reads CASSQAMGLQQYF. For the CDR3, the DNA is TGCGCCAGCAGCCAAGCCATGGGGCTTCAGCAGTACTTC. The V call is TRBV4-1, the J call TRBJ2-7; the D gene is possibly TRBD1 (5 bases). The V end lost 1 base, the J end lost 8 bases, and 12 bases lay between the germline ends. Per the germline V gene, CDR1 is MGHRA and CDR2 is YSYEKL. This CDR3 is 13 amino acids long.

The chain couples TRBV7-3 to TRBJ2-1; possibly TRBD1 for D (5 bases). Germline CDR1 reads SGHTA; CDR2 reads FQGTGA. This CDR3 is built from 15 residues. V lost 2 bases and J 7 bases, leaving 15 bases between the germline ends. CDR3 protein: CASSLGQGVWNEQFF. CDR3 in DNA: TGTGCCAGCAGCTTAGGGCAGGGCGTATGGAATGAGCAGTTCTTC.

This clone was seen once. This chain connects TRBV6-5 to TRBJ1-4; 7 nucleotides line up with TRBD1. CDR3 length: 15 amino acids. V lost 6 bases and J lost 3; bases outside the gene matches: 7. In germline, CDR1 is MNHEY, CDR2 SVGAGI. The CDR3 region is CASRVPGQSNEKLFF. CDR3 DNA: TGTGCCAGCAGGGTACCGGGACAGTCTAATGAAAAACTGTTTTTT.

This sequence joins TRBV28 and TRBJ1-5, with unresolved D. This CDR3 is 12 amino acids long. Germline values: CDR1 MDHEN, CDR2 SYDVKM. The V end was cut by 5 bases, the J end by 6 bases, with 8 bases between. DNA of the CDR3: TGTGCCAGCAGTGTGCAGGCTCAGCCCCAGCATTTT. This gives the protein CASSVQAQPQHF.

The rearrangement uses TRBV4-1 and TRBJ1-5, with 8 bases fitting TRBD1. After removal of 0 bases from V and 1 base from J, the junction contained 2 bases not matched to a gene. This CDR3 has 16 amino acids. Germline CDR1 reads MGHRA; CDR2 reads YSYEKL. CDR3 protein: CASSQEQGGSNQPQHF. In DNA, the CDR3 is TGCGCCAGCAGCCAAGAACAGGGGGGAAGCAATCAGCCCCAGCATTTT.

J is TRBJ2-7 and V is TRBV11-2; TRBD1 is a possible D gene (6 bases). This CDR3 comprises 13 residues. The germline gives CDR1 SGHAT, CDR2 FQNNGV. The ends were cut back, 8 bases at V and 4 bases at J, with 15 bases in the middle. The DNA for the CDR3 is TGTGCCAGCGCCGGGACACGGACTTACGAGCAGTACTTC. It is translated as CASAGTRTYEQYF.

This sequence joins TRBV28 and TRBJ1-2; TRBD1 agrees at 7 bases. Germline V CDR1 and CDR2: MDHEN, SYDVKM. Losses at the gene ends were 6 bases for V and 8 bases for J; bases not matched to a gene: 9. The CDR3 has 13 amino acids. The CDR3 region has the DNA TGTGCCAGCAGCGCCACAGGGGTGGGAGGCTACACCTTC. This codes for CASSATGVGGYTF.